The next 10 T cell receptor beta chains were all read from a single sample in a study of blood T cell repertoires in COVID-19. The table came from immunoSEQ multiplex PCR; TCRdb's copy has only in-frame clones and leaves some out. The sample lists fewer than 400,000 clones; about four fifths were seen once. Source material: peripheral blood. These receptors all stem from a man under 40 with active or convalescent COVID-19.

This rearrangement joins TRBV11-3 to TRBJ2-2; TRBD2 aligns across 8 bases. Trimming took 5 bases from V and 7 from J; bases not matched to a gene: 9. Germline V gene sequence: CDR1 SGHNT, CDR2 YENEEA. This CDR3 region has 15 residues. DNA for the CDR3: TGTGCCAGCAGCAGCGGGACTAGTGTTTTCGGGGAGCTGTTTTTT. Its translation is CASSSGTSVFGELFF.

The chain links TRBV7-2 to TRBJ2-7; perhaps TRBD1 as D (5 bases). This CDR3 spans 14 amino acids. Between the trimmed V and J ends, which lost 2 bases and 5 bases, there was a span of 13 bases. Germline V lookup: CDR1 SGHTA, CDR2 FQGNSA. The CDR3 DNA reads TGTGCCAGCAGCTTAAGGCAGGGTGGCCACGAGCAGTACTTC. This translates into CASSLRQGGHEQYF.

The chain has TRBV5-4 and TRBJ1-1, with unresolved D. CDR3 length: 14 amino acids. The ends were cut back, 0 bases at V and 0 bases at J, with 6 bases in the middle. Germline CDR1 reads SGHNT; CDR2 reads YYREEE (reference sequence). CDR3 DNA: TGTGCCAGCAGCTTGGGACAAGTGAACACTGAAGCTTTCTTT. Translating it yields CASSLGQVNTEAFF.

CDR3 sequence (DNA): TGTGCCACCAGCCCCCACGGGACAGGGGTAGGGACCGGGGAGCTGTTTTTT. Its protein is CATSPHGTGVGTGELFF. The gene calls are TRBV15 and TRBJ2-2, with 10 bases aligning to TRBD1. The CDR3 covers 17 residues. Looked up from germline, CDR1 is LNHNV and CDR2 is YYDKDF (reference sequence). The V segment lost 5 bases and the J segment 5 bases; nucleotides outside the gene matches: 11.

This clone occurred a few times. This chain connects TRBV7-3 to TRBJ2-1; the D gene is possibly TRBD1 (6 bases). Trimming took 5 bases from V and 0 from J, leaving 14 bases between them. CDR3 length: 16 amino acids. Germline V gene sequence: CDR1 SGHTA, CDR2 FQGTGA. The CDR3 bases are TGTGCCAGCAGCCTTCAGGGGTTGAGCTCCTACAATGAGCAGTTCTTC. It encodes CASSLQGLSSYNEQFF.

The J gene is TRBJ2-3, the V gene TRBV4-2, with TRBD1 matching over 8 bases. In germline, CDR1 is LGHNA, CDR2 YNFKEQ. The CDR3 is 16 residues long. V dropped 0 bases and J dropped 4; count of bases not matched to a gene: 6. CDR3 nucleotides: TGTGCCAGCAGCCAAGAACCGAACAGGGGGGCAGATACGCAGTATTTT. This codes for CASSQEPNRGADTQYF.

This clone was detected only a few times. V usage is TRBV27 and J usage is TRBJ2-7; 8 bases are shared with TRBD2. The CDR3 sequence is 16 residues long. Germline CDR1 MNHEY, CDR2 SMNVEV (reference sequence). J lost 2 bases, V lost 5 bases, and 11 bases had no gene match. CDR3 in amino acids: CASSLLKREPTYEQYF. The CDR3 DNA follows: TGTGCCAGCAGTCTTCTTAAGCGGGAGCCGACCTACGAGCAGTACTTC.

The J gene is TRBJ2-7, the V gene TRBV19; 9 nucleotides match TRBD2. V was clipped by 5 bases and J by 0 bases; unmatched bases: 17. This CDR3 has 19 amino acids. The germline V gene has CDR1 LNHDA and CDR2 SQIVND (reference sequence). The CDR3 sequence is CASSWSGWGGGASSYEQYF. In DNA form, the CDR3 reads TGTGCCAGTAGTTGGTCGGGTTGGGGCGGGGGGGCGAGCTCCTACGAGCAGTACTTC.

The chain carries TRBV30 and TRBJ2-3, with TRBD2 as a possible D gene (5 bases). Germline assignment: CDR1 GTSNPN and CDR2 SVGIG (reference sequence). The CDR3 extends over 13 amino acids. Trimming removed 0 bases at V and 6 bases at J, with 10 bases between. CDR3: CAWSVGVGDTQYF. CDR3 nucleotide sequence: TGTGCCTGGAGTGTCGGGGTCGGGGATACGCAGTATTTT.

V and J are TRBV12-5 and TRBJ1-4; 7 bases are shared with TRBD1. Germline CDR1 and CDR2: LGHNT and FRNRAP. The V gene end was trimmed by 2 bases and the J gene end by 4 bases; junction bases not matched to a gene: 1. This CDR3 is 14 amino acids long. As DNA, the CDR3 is TGTGCTAGTGGTTTGAACAGGGGTAATGAAAAACTGTTTTTT. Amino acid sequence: CASGLNRGNEKLFF.